A selection of T cell receptor beta chains follows, all from one sample in a study of blood T cell repertoires in COVID-19. Assay used: immunoSEQ multiplex PCR; TCRdb lists only in-frame clones, some missing. The sample consists of fewer than 200,000 clones, about 93% of them appearing once. The sequenced material came from peripheral blood. Receptors originate from a woman aged 50 to 65 with acute or convalescent COVID-19. Each CDR3 is given with its conserved first and last residue. D genes are given only for firm matches. A clone size is listed for some rows: how often the clone was seen (once, few, many), or a class if it is expanded.

size	V	J	D	CDR3	DNA
.	TRBV28	TRBJ2-4	TRBD2	CASNREADLAKNIQYF	TGTGCCAGCAACCGGGAGGCGGACTTAGCCAAAAACATTCAGTACTTC
.	TRBV9	TRBJ2-2	TRBD2	CASSVKTSNTGELFF	TGTGCCAGCAGCGTCAAGACTAGCAACACCGGGGAGCTGTTTTTT
.	TRBV7-2	TRBJ2-3	.	CASSLGLAFTDTQYF	TGTGCCAGCAGCTTGGGGCTAGCGTTTACAGATACGCAGTATTTT
once	TRBV6-5	TRBJ2-3	.	CASSRTYWGTDTQYF	TGTGCCAGCAGCCGGACATATTGGGGCACAGATACGCAGTATTTT
.	TRBV4-3	TRBJ2-4	TRBD2	CASSQAGGRGNIQYF	TGCGCCAGCAGCCAAGCGGGCGGGAGGGGAAACATTCAGTACTTC
.	TRBV21-1	TRBJ1-2	.	CASSAQGIYGYTF	TGTGCCAGCAGCGCACAGGGGATCTATGGCTACACCTTC
once	TRBV7-8	TRBJ1-5	TRBD1	CASSQNRGKNQPQHF	TGTGCCAGCAGCCAGAACAGGGGGAAAAATCAGCCCCAGCATTTT
.	TRBV27	TRBJ2-7	TRBD2	CASSLVAGFTYEQYF	TGTGCCAGCAGTTTGGTAGCGGGATTTACCTACGAGCAGTACTTC
.	TRBV16	TRBJ1-2	.	CASSHTRGVSNYGYTF	TGTGCCAGCAGCCATACCCGGGGAGTTTCTAACTATGGCTACACCTTC
few	TRBV6-5	TRBJ1-2	.	CASSFDRSSGYTF	TGTGCCAGCAGTTTCGACAGGTCTTCGGGCTACACCTTC
.	TRBV5-4	TRBJ1-6	TRBD1	CASSEPGTGSDLHF	TGTGCCAGCAGCGAGCCGGGGACAGGGTCCGACCTCCACTTT
.	TRBV9	TRBJ2-7	.	CASSSDFGGGFYEQYF	TGTGCCAGCAGCTCCGATTTTGGAGGCGGGTTCTACGAGCAGTACTTC
.	TRBV23-1	TRBJ2-4	TRBD1	CASSQSADRLRF	TGCGCCAGCAGTCAATCGGCGGACAGGTTACGCTTC
.	TRBV15	TRBJ1-3	.	CATSRDTEDTIYF	TGTGCCACCAGCAGAGATACCGAGGACACCATATATTTT
.	TRBV28	TRBJ1-5	.	CASSLKGYNQPQHF	TGTGCCAGCAGTTTGAAGGGGTATAATCAGCCCCAGCATTTT
.	TRBV9	TRBJ2-5	TRBD1	CASSVGTGAVQETQYF	TGTGCCAGCAGCGTAGGGACAGGGGCTGTACAAGAGACCCAGTACTTC
.	TRBV6-1	TRBJ2-2	TRBD2	CASSELGLVGAGELFF	TGTGCCAGCAGTGAATTGGGACTAGTCGGGGCCGGGGAGCTGTTTTTT
.	TRBV6-5	TRBJ1-6	TRBD1	CASSSTGQELPLHF	TGTGCCAGCAGTTCAACGGGACAGGAGTTACCCCTCCACTTT
.	TRBV12-3/TRBV12-4	TRBJ1-1	.	CASSLTGLTEAFF	TGTGCCAGCAGTTTAACCGGGTTAACTGAAGCTTTCTTT
.	TRBV19	TRBJ2-7	TRBD1	CASSQGGTGTYEQYF	TGTGCCAGTAGTCAAGGGGGGACAGGGACCTACGAGCAGTACTTC
once	TRBV28	TRBJ2-7	TRBD1	CASSSPGQGTYEQYF	TGTGCCAGCAGCTCCCCGGGACAGGGTACTTACGAGCAGTACTTC
.	TRBV5-4	TRBJ2-1	TRBD1	CASSYKGQGAYEQFF	TGTGCCAGCAGCTACAAGGGACAGGGGGCTTATGAGCAGTTCTTC
once	TRBV27	TRBJ2-2	TRBD1	CASRAGTDNTGELFF	TGTGCCAGCAGAGCCGGGACAGATAACACCGGGGAGCTGTTTTTT
.	TRBV19	TRBJ2-1	.	CASSAQSSYNEQFF	TGTGCCAGTAGTGCGCAAAGCTCCTACAATGAGCAGTTCTTC
.	TRBV6-4	TRBJ1-1	TRBD1	CASSEDRGQTEAFF	TGTGCCAGCAGTGAGGACAGGGGGCAGACTGAAGCTTTCTTT
.	TRBV27	TRBJ1-5	TRBD1	CANLRFPYRGSNQPQHF	TGTGCCAACCTCAGATTCCCCTACAGGGGTAGCAATCAGCCCCAGCATTTT
.	TRBV2	TRBJ2-1	.	CASSELAVPTYNEQFF	TGTGCCAGCAGTGAACTCGCAGTTCCAACCTACAATGAGCAGTTCTTC
.	TRBV20-1	TRBJ1-4	.	CSATLNEKLFF	TGCAGTGCTACCCTTAATGAAAAACTGTTTTTT
.	TRBV5-6	TRBJ2-7	.	CASSGTSYEQYF	TGTGCCAGCAGCGGGACAAGCTACGAGCAGTACTTC
.	TRBV7-9	TRBJ2-2	.	CASTPLGELFF	TGTGCCAGCACTCCCCTAGGGGAGCTGTTTTTT
.	TRBV6-5	TRBJ1-2	.	CASSYSRGILVGYTF	TGTGCCAGCAGTTACTCGAGAGGGATACTGGTCGGCTACACCTTC
.	TRBV30	TRBJ1-2	.	CAWSREQGINYGYTF	TGTGCCTGGAGTCGAGAACAGGGAATTAACTATGGCTACACCTTC
once	TRBV7-2	TRBJ2-7	TRBD1	CASSLATGTVRYEQYF	TGTGCCAGCAGCTTAGCTACCGGGACAGTACGGTACGAGCAGTACTTC
.	TRBV19	TRBJ1-1	TRBD1	CASSPQGQGAGTFF	TGTGCCAGTAGTCCACAAGGACAGGGGGCAGGAACTTTCTTT
.	TRBV18	TRBJ1-2	TRBD1	CASSPGTVTNYGYTF	TGTGCCAGCTCACCTGGGACAGTTACGAACTATGGCTACACCTTC
few	TRBV28	TRBJ1-1	.	CASSLNGAQGKRKAFF	TGTGCCAGCAGTTTAAACGGGGCACAGGGTAAGAGGAAAGCTTTCTTT
.	TRBV15	TRBJ1-3	TRBD1	CATSPDRGAGNTIYF	TGTGCCACCAGCCCGGACAGGGGGGCTGGAAACACCATATATTTT
once	TRBV30	TRBJ2-5	.	CAWNIAGETQYF	TGTGCCTGGAACATCGCGGGAGAGACCCAGTACTTC
.	TRBV9	TRBJ2-1	TRBD2	CASSVDGTSEDEQFF	TGTGCCAGCAGCGTAGATGGGACTAGCGAGGATGAGCAGTTCTTC
.	TRBV2	TRBJ1-2	.	CATPGGAGFYGYTF	TGTGCCACCCCAGGCGGGGCAGGGTTCTATGGCTACACCTTC
.	TRBV7-9	TRBJ2-2	.	CASSLSSGDTGELFF	TGTGCCAGCAGCTTAAGTTCAGGGGACACCGGGGAGCTGTTTTTT
.	TRBV19	TRBJ2-3	TRBD1	CASSIVAGTGMMDTQYF	TGTGCCAGTAGTATAGTCGCCGGGACAGGGATGATGGATACGCAGTATTTT
.	TRBV24-1	TRBJ2-1	TRBD2	CATSDPSGGVYNEQFF	TGTGCCACCAGTGATCCAAGCGGGGGGGTCTACAATGAGCAGTTCTTC
.	TRBV27	TRBJ2-7	.	CASRFELGAAYEQYF	TGTGCCAGCAGGTTTGAGTTGGGGGCTGCCTACGAGCAGTACTTC
.	TRBV2	TRBJ2-5	.	CASGAPRTQYF	TGTGCCAGCGGGGCTCCCCGGACCCAGTACTTC
.	TRBV5-8	TRBJ2-1	TRBD1	CASSFRDSYNEQFF	TGTGCCAGCAGCTTCCGGGACAGCTACAATGAGCAGTTCTTC
few	TRBV5-4	TRBJ1-1	.	CASSRGGAAFMNTEAFF	TGTGCCAGCAGCCGCGGGGGGGCCGCATTTATGAACACTGAAGCTTTCTTT
.	TRBV6-2/TRBV6-3	TRBJ2-7	.	CASSSGDPYEQYF	TGTGCCAGCAGTTCAGGGGACCCCTACGAGCAGTACTTC
.	TRBV28	TRBJ1-5	.	CASSFGGYSNQPQHF	TGTGCCAGCAGTTTCGGGGGGTATAGCAATCAGCCCCAGCATTTT
.	TRBV25-1	TRBJ1-1	.	CASTPPGDPEAFF	TGTGCCAGCACCCCCCCAGGGGACCCTGAAGCTTTCTTT
.	TRBV12-5	TRBJ1-2	TRBD1	CASGLRQGRLYGYTF	TGTGCTAGTGGTTTGCGACAGGGCCGACTCTATGGCTACACCTTC
.	TRBV5-1	TRBJ2-2	.	CASSSRLNTGELFF	TGCGCCAGCAGCAGTCGACTGAACACCGGGGAGCTGTTTTTT
.	TRBV6-1	TRBJ1-5	.	CASSGPRGASNQPQHF	TGTGCCAGCAGTGGTCCCAGGGGTGCTAGCAATCAGCCCCAGCATTTT